The sequence of this TCR beta chain was determined in a study of blood T cell repertoires in COVID-19. This clone has only a few counts. Clones were read by immunoSEQ multiplex PCR, and TCRdb kept only the in-frame ones, dropping some. The sample lists 350,000 to 400,000 clones, about 90% occurring once. Source material: peripheral blood. The TCR was taken from a woman in her thirties with COVID-19, enrolled during active disease.

The CDR3 reads CASYPPDSDGYTF. The CDR3 nucleotides read TGTGCCAGCTATCCCCCGGACAGTGATGGCTACACCTTC. The chain couples TRBV25-1 to TRBJ1-2; a possible D gene is TRBD1 (6 bases). The germline V gene has CDR1 MGHDK and CDR2 SYGVNS. V was trimmed by 8 bases and J by 6 bases, leaving 16 bases between them. The CDR3 extends over 13 amino acids.